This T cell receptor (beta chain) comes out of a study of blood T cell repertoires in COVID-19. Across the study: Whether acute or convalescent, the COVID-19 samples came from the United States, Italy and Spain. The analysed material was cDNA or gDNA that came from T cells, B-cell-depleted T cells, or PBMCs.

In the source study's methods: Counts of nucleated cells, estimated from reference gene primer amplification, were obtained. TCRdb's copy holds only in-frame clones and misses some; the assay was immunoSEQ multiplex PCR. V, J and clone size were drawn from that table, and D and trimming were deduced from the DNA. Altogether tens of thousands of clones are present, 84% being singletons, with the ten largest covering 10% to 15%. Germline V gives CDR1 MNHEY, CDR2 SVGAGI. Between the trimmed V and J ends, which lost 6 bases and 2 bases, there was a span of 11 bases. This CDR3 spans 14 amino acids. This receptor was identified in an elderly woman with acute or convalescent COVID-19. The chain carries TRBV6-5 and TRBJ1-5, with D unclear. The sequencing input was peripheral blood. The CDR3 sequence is CASSYNHRNQPQHF. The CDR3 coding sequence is TGTGCCAGCAGCTATAACCATCGCAATCAGCCCCAGCATTTT.